The 27 T cell receptor beta chains given below trace back to one sample, sequenced in a study of blood T cell repertoires in COVID-19. Sequenced by immunoSEQ multiplex PCR; TCRdb stores in-frame clones only, minus some. The table has about 110,000 clones, around 76% seen once; the top ten hold roughly 3.8%. Material: peripheral blood. These receptors were collected from a woman of 80 years or more with acute or convalescent COVID-19.

The chain is built from TRBV10-2 and TRBJ1-2; D possibly corresponds to TRBD1 (5 bases). Trimming shortened V by 2 bases and J by 5 bases, and 12 bases separated the two germline ends. The germline CDR1 and CDR2 sequences are WSHSY and SAAADI. CDR3 length: 14 amino acids. The CDR3 DNA reads as TGCGCCAGCAGTGAGAGGGCTGCAGGGTATGGCTACACCTTC. Protein product: CASSERAAGYGYTF.

The chain joins TRBV7-8 to TRBJ1-5, with 8 bases that match TRBD1. The CDR3 covers 13 residues. With 8 bases clipped from V and 3 bases from J, the junction kept 3 bases outside the gene matches. Germline V gives CDR1 SGHVS, CDR2 FQNEAQ. The CDR3 loop is CASGGQVNQPQHF. In DNA form, the CDR3 reads TGTGCCAGCGGGGGACAGGTCAATCAGCCCCAGCATTTT.

The rearrangement joins TRBV2 to TRBJ1-1; 7 bases agree with TRBD1. Germline CDR1 is SNHLY and CDR2 is FYNNEI. Trimming at V came to 6 bases and at J to 5 bases, leaving 9 bases not matched to a gene. This CDR3 is built from 14 residues. CDR3 coding DNA: TGTGCCAGCAGCGTGGAACAGGGGTTAACTGAAGCTTTCTTT. Translated: CASSVEQGLTEAFF.

This chain's CDR3 is CASSPTATYEQYF. The CDR3 nucleotides are TGTGCCAGCTCACCAACAGCTACCTACGAGCAGTACTTC. The V call is TRBV18, the J call TRBJ2-7; unclear D gene. Germline CDR1 KGHSH, CDR2 LQKENI. The CDR3 sequence is 13 residues long. The ends were cut back, 2 bases at V and 2 bases at J, with 7 bases in the middle.

The J gene is TRBJ1-3, the V gene TRBV7-9; 7 positions agree with TRBD1. V shed 5 bases and J 2 bases; nucleotides not matched to a gene: 3. CDR1 and CDR2 (germline): SEHNR, FQNEAQ (reference sequence). The CDR3 is made up of 14 amino acids. The CDR3, as DNA: TGTGCCAGCAGCCGCACAGGGGCTGGAAACACCATATATTTT. Translation: CASSRTGAGNTIYF.

In nucleotides, the CDR3 is TGTGCCAGCAGCCCCCGACTAGTCTACGAGCAGTACTTC. Translated: CASSPRLVYEQYF. The genes are TRBV7-2 and TRBJ2-7, with D perhaps TRBD2 (6 bases). The CDR3 runs 13 residues. Germline CDR1 and CDR2: SGHTA and FQGNSA. V lost 5 bases and J lost 3, with 11 bases in between. Complete variable domain (other parts from reference TRBV7-2 and TRBJ2-7): GAGVSQSPSNKVTEKGKDVELRCDPISGHTALYWYRQSLGQGLEFLIYFQGNSAPDKSGLPSDRFSAERTGGSVSTLTIQRTQQEDSAVYLCASSPRLVYEQYFGPGTRLTVT.

The V call is TRBV29-1, the J call TRBJ1-2; TRBD1 matches 7 bases. The length of the CDR3 is 12 residues. V dropped 7 bases and J dropped 8; count of bases not matched to a gene: 10. CDR1 is SQVTM, CDR2 ANQGSEA, per germline. CDR3 in DNA: TGCAGCGCCAGCAGACAGGGCTACGGCTACACCTTC. Translating gives CSASRQGYGYTF.

The rearrangement joins TRBV19 to TRBJ2-7; D gene ambiguous. Trimming shortened V by 0 bases and J by 0 bases, and 12 bases separated the two germline ends. The CDR3 spans 16 residues. Germline CDR1 and CDR2: LNHDA and SQIVND (reference sequence). The CDR3 loop is CASSIDHVVSSYEQYF. The CDR3 coding sequence is TGTGCCAGTAGTATAGATCACGTCGTGAGCTCCTACGAGCAGTACTTC.

The genes are TRBV12-5 and TRBJ1-2, with 7 bases that match TRBD1. The V and J ends lost 6 bases and 7 bases, in that order; junction bases with no gene match: 5. This CDR3 has 12 residues. Germline CDR1 LGHNT, CDR2 FRNRAP. CDR3 sequence: CASGKPGGGYTF. The CDR3 nucleotides are TGTGCTAGTGGCAAACCAGGGGGTGGCTACACCTTC. Filled out from reference TRBV12-5 and TRBJ1-2, the complete variable domain reads DARVTQTPRHKVTEMGQEVTMRCQPILGHNTVFWYRQTMMQGLELLAYFRNRAPLDDSGMPKDRFSAEMPDATLATLKIQPSEPRDSAVYFCASGKPGGGYTFGSGTRLTVV.

The V call is TRBV29-1, the J call TRBJ2-6; 8 nucleotides line up with TRBD1. The CDR3 spans 15 residues. Per germline, CDR1 SQVTM and CDR2 ANQGSEA. The V segment lost 7 bases and the J segment 0 bases; nucleotides outside the gene matches: 5. The chain's CDR3 is CSAGTGSSGANVLTF. The CDR3 nucleotides are TGCAGCGCCGGGACAGGAAGCTCTGGGGCCAACGTCCTGACTTTC.

This sequence joins TRBV3-1 (or the pseudogene TRBV3-2) and TRBJ2-3, with TRBD1 matching over 12 bases. This CDR3 has 15 residues. Per germline, CDR1 LGHDT and CDR2 YNNKEL (reference sequence). Losses at the gene ends were 6 bases for V and 6 bases for J; bases not matched to a gene: 7. Written as DNA, the CDR3 is TGTGCCAGCAGTCAGGGGACAGGGGGCATTGATACGCAGTATTTT. Amino acids: CASSQGTGGIDTQYF.

J is TRBJ1-5 and V is TRBV11-2; no firm D call. This CDR3 is built from 14 residues. From germline, CDR1 is SGHAT and CDR2 FQNNGV. V was clipped by 4 bases and J by 3 bases, with 10 bases between them. The CDR3: CASSSWGANQPQHF. In DNA form, the CDR3 reads TGTGCCAGCAGCTCATGGGGAGCCAATCAGCCCCAGCATTTT. Drawing the rest from reference TRBV11-2 and TRBJ1-5, the complete variable domain is EAGVAQSPRYKIIEKRQSVAFWCNPISGHATLYWYQQILGQGPKLLIQFQNNGVVDDSQLPKDRFSAERLKGVDSTLKIQPAKLEDSAVYLCASSSWGANQPQHFGDGTRLSIL.

The chain uses TRBV5-5 and TRBJ2-7; D is unclear. The CDR3 has 12 residues. Trimming removed 1 base from V and 5 bases from J, with 7 bases in between. Germline CDR1 is SGHKS and CDR2 is YYEKEE (reference sequence). The CDR3 region is CASSLSIHEQYF. CDR3 coding DNA: TGTGCCAGCAGCTTGTCTATCCACGAGCAGTACTTC.

This clone has more than one count but fewer than ten. The rearrangement uses TRBV4-1 and TRBJ2-7; 9 nucleotides match TRBD2. CDR3 length equals 15 residues. The germline gives CDR1 MGHRA, CDR2 YSYEKL. With V trimmed by 1 base and J by 3 bases, 4 bases remained unmatched. DNA of the CDR3: TGCGCCAGCAGCCAAGCGGCGGGGGGGCTCTACGAGCAGTACTTC. It is translated as CASSQAAGGLYEQYF.

The chain recombines TRBV7-9 with TRBJ2-7; the match to TRBD1 covers 11 bases. CDR3 length equals 18 residues. V was pared by 3 bases and J by 1 base, with 11 bases of the junction left unmatched. Germline loops: CDR1 SEHNR, CDR2 FQNEAQ (reference sequence). The DNA of the CDR3 is TGTGCCAGCAGCTTGGGCCCGGGACAGGGGGAAGGGTCCTACGAGCAGTACTTC. This translates into CASSLGPGQGEGSYEQYF. Filled out from reference TRBV7-9 and TRBJ2-7, the complete variable domain reads DTGVSQNPRHKITKRGQNVTFRCDPISEHNRLYWYRQTLGQGPEFLTYFQNEAQLEKSRLLSDRFSAERPKGSFSTLEIQRTEQGDSAMYLCASSLGPGQGEGSYEQYFGPGTRLTVT.

V gene TRBV7-8 combines with J gene TRBJ2-3; 9 positions agree with TRBD2. The CDR3 extends over 22 amino acids. V lost 7 bases to trimming and J lost 0 bases; unmatched junction nucleotides: 26. CDR1 is SGHVS and CDR2 is FQNEAQ in the germline V gene. CDR3 in amino acids: CASTRRVAGEAATKTSTDTQYF. The DNA for the CDR3 is TGTGCCAGCACTCGGAGGGTAGCGGGGGAGGCGGCGACCAAAACTAGCACAGATACGCAGTATTTT.

The chain links TRBV19 to TRBJ1-5; no firm D call. This CDR3 is 18 amino acids long. Germline V gene lookup returns CDR1 LNHDA and CDR2 SQIVND (reference sequence). Trimming removed 10 bases from V and 5 bases from J, with 30 bases in between. The CDR3 region has the DNA TGTGCCATCGAAGTTGGAGGGCGATCCCCTCCTTACTATCAGCCCCAGCATTTT. Translating gives CAIEVGGRSPPYYQPQHF. The full variable domain, in which reference TRBV19 and TRBJ1-5 provide the parts outside the CDR3, is DGGITQSPKYLFRKEGQNVTLSCEQNLNHDAMYWYRQDPGQGLRLIYYSQIVNDFQKGDIAEGYSVSREKKESFPLTVTSAQKNPTAFYLCAIEVGGRSPPYYQPQHFGDGTRLSIL.

This clone appeared a few times. This chain uses TRBV5-6 with TRBJ1-4; no definite D call. Trimming took off 0 bases at V and 8 bases at J, with 8 bases between the two ends. The CDR3 length is 13 residues. Looked up from germline, CDR1 is SGHDT and CDR2 is YYEEEE. The CDR3 reads CASSLVGTEKLFF. Here the CDR3 DNA reads TGTGCCAGCAGCTTGGTCGGTACCGAAAAACTGTTTTTT.

The chain is built from TRBV6-6 and TRBJ1-4; the match to TRBD1 covers 10 bases. With 6 bases clipped from V and 8 bases from J, the junction kept 6 bases outside the gene matches. The CDR3 length is 14 residues. Germline V lookup: CDR1 MNHNY, CDR2 SVGAGI (reference sequence). CDR3 sequence (DNA): TGTGCCAGCAGACGACAGGGGGCACAGGAAAAACTGTTTTTT. Its protein product is CASRRQGAQEKLFF.

This chain uses TRBV5-4 with TRBJ2-7; 10 nucleotides align to TRBD1. The V gene end was trimmed by 4 bases and the J gene end by 7 bases; junction bases not matched to a gene: 8. This CDR3 has 14 amino acids. Germline V gene lookup returns CDR1 SGHNT and CDR2 YYREEE (reference sequence). CDR3 nucleotides: TGTGCCAGCAGCCTTGACAGGGGGCAATGGGAGCAGTACTTC. Protein sequence: CASSLDRGQWEQYF.

The chain combines TRBV28 with TRBJ1-2; 11 positions agree with TRBD1. Germline V gene lookup returns CDR1 MDHEN and CDR2 SYDVKM. This CDR3 contains 13 residues. V shed 8 bases, J shed 1 base, and the junction held 0 bases outside the gene matches. As DNA, the CDR3 is TGTGCCAGCGGGACAGGGGGTAACTATGGCTACACCTTC. Amino acids: CASGTGGNYGYTF.

The chain employs TRBV4-3 and TRBJ2-7, with 8 bases fitting TRBD1. The trim removed 0 bases at V and 5 bases at J, leaving 6 bases unmatched. The CDR3 contains 15 residues. Germline lookup yields CDR1 LGHNA and CDR2 YSLEER. The DNA for the CDR3 is TGCGCCAGCAGCCAAGATAGGGCAGGGGGCAACGAGCAGTACTTC. Protein: CASSQDRAGGNEQYF.

This clone has only a few counts. This chain connects TRBV7-2 to TRBJ2-7; D is possibly TRBD1 (6 bases). Germline V CDR1 and CDR2: SGHTA, FQGNSA. The CDR3 sequence is 15 residues long. Trimming left V 2 bases short and J 2 bases short, with 13 bases between. This CDR3 is CASSLILGGPYEQYF. The CDR3 nucleotides read TGTGCCAGCAGCTTAATACTAGGGGGACCCTACGAGCAGTACTTC.

This clone was observed at least ten times. The chain uses TRBV7-9 and TRBJ2-5, with TRBD2 matching 9 bases. The CDR3 is made up of 16 amino acids. J gave up 1 base and V 5 bases, and 8 bases lay outside the gene matches. Germline assignment: CDR1 SEHNR and CDR2 FQNEAQ (reference sequence). Here the CDR3 DNA reads TGTGCCAGCAGCCATACTAGCGGGCGGATCCAAGAGACCCAGTACTTC. It is translated as CASSHTSGRIQETQYF.

This clone was seen a single time. The CDR3 here is CAWSVGGSGSNQPQHF. In DNA form, the CDR3 reads TGTGCCTGGAGTGTCGGAGGGTCGGGCAGCAATCAGCCCCAGCATTTT. This sequence joins TRBV30 and TRBJ1-5; no clear D. This CDR3 contains 16 residues. Germline V gene lookup returns CDR1 GTSNPN and CDR2 SVGIG (reference sequence). V lost 0 bases and J 1 base, leaving 13 bases between the germline ends.

As for this clone: Other DNA sequences of this sample code for an identical CDR3. The chain is built from TRBV5-1 and TRBJ2-1; 11 bases line up with TRBD2. Germline V lookup: CDR1 SGHRS, CDR2 YFSETQ. CDR3 length: 16 residues. Trimming cost V 0 bases and J 4 bases; bases outside gene matches: 3. The CDR3 DNA reads TGCGCCAGCAGCTTGGCCGGGACTAGCGGATACAATGAGCAGTTCTTC. Encoded protein: CASSLAGTSGYNEQFF.

In this sample, this clone turned up a few times. The chain employs TRBV5-1 and TRBJ2-3; 9 nucleotides align to TRBD2. Germline CDR1 is SGHRS and CDR2 is YFSETQ. Trimming removed 4 bases from V and 5 bases from J; junction bases left unmatched: 5. CDR3 size: 14 residues. This chain's CDR3 is CASSGSGGRDTQYF. The CDR3 nucleotides are TGCGCCAGCAGCGGGAGCGGGGGGCGAGATACGCAGTATTTT.